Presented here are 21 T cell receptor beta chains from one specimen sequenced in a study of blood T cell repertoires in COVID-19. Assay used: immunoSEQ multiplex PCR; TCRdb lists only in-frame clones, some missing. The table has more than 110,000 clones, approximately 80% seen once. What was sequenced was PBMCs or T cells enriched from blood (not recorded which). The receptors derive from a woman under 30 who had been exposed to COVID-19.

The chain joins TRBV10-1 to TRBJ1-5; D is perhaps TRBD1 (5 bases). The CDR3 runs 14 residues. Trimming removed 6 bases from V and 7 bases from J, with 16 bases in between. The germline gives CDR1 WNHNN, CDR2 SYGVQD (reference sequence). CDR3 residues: CASSPRALDQPQHF. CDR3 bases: TGCGCCAGCAGCCCCAGGGCTTTGGACCAGCCCCAGCATTTT.

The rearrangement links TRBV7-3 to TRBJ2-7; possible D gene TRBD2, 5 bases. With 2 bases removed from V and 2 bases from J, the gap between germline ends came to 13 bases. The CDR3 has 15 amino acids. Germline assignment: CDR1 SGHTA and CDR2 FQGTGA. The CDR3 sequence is CASSLEAGSAYEQYF. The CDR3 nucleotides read TGTGCCAGCAGCTTAGAGGCGGGCTCAGCCTACGAGCAGTACTTC.

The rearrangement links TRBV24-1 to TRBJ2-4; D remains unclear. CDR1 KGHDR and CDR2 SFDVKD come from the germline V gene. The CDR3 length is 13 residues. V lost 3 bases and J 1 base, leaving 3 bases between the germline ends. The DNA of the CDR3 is TGTGCCACCAGTGATCGGGCCAAAAACATTCAGTACTTC. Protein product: CATSDRAKNIQYF.

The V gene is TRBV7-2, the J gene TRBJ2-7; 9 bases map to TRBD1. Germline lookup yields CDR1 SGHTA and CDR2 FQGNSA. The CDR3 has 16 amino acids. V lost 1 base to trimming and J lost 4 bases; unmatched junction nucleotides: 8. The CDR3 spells CASSLGSTGGAYEQYF. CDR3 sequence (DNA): TGTGCCAGCAGCTTAGGTTCAACAGGGGGCGCTTACGAGCAGTACTTC.

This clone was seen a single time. CDR3 DNA: TGTGCCAGCAGCGCCAGCGGGAGTACGCGGTACAATGAGCAGTTCTTC. Its protein product is CASSASGSTRYNEQFF. The rearrangement uses TRBV7-2 and TRBJ2-1, with 8 positions matching TRBD2. The CDR3 is made up of 16 amino acids. The J segment lost 4 bases and the V segment lost 5 bases, leaving 10 bases of the junction unmatched. Germline V gene sequence: CDR1 SGHTA, CDR2 FQGNSA. The full variable domain, with the rest looked up from reference TRBV7-2 and TRBJ2-1, is GAGVSQSPSNKVTEKGKDVELRCDPISGHTALYWYRQSLGQGLEFLIYFQGNSAPDKSGLPSDRFSAERTGGSVSTLTIQRTQQEDSAVYLCASSASGSTRYNEQFFGPGTRLTVL.

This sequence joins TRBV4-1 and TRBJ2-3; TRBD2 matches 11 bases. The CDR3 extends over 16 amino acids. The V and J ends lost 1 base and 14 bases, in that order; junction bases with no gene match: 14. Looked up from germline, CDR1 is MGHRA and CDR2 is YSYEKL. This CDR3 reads CASSQGLAGGVTVLYF. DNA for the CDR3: TGCGCCAGCAGCCAAGGGCTAGCGGGAGGAGTAACGGTGCTGTATTTT.

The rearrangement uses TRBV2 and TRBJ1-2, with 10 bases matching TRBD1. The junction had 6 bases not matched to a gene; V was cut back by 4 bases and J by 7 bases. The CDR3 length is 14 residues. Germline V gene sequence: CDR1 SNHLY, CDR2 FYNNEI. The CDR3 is CASSGWDRGSGYTF. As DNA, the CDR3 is TGTGCCAGCAGTGGATGGGACAGGGGAAGTGGCTACACCTTC.

The CDR3: CAISGQGLGDTQYF. The CDR3 DNA is TGTGCCATCAGTGGACAGGGGCTGGGAGATACGCAGTATTTT. This chain joins TRBV10-3 and TRBJ2-3, with TRBD1 matching over 8 bases. With V trimmed by 4 bases and J by 5 bases, 5 bases remained unmatched. Germline lookup yields CDR1 ENHRY and CDR2 SYGVKD. The CDR3 sequence is 14 residues long.

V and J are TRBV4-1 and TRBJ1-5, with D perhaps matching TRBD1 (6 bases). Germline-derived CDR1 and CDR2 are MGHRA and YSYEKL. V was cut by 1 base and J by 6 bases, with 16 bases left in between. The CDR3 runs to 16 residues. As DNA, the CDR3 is TGCGCCAGCAGCCAAGTTTCGAGGGGGTTGATTCAGCCCCAGCATTTT. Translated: CASSQVSRGLIQPQHF.

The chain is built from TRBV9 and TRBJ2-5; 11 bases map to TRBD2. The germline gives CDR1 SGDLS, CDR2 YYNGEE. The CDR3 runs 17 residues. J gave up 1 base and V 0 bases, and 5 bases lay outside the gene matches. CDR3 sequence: CASSVEPGLAAQETQYF. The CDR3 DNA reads TGTGCCAGCAGCGTAGAGCCGGGACTAGCGGCCCAAGAGACCCAGTACTTC.

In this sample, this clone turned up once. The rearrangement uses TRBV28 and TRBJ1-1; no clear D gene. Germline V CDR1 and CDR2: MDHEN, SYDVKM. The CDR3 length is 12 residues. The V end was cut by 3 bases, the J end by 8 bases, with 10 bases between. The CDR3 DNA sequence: TGTGCCAGCAGTTTGCAGGACTTGGAAGCTTTCTTT. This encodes CASSLQDLEAFF.

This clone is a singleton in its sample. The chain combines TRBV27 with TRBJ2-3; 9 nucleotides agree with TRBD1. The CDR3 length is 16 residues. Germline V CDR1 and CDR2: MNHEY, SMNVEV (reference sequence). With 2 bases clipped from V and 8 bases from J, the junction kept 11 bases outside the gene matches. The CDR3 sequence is CASSLRGTGSWSTQYF. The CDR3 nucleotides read TGTGCCAGCAGTTTAAGGGGGACAGGGTCGTGGAGTACGCAGTATTTT.

CDR3 amino acids: CASSFTETQYF. CDR3 in DNA: TGTGCCAGCAGTTTCACTGAGACCCAGTACTTC. The chain carries TRBV28 and TRBJ2-5; D call uncertain. This CDR3 contains 11 residues. V lost 3 bases and J 5 bases, leaving 4 bases between the germline ends. The germline gives CDR1 MDHEN, CDR2 SYDVKM.

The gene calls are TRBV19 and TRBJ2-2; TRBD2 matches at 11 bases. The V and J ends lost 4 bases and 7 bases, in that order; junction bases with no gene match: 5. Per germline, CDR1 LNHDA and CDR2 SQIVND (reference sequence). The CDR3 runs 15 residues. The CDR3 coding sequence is TGTGCCAGTAGTAAACTAGCGGGAGTGGGCGGGGAGCTGTTTTTT. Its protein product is CASSKLAGVGGELFF.

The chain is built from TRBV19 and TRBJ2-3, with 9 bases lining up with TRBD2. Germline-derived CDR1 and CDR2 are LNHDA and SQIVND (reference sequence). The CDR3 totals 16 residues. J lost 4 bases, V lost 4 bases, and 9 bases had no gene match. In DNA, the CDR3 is TGTGCCAGTAGTACTCCGGGACTAGCAGTACCAGATACGCAGTATTTT. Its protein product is CASSTPGLAVPDTQYF.

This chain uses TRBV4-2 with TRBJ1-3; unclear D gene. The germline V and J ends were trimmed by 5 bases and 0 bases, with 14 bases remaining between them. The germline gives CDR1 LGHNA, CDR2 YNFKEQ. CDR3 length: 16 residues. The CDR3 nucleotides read TGTGCCAGCAGCTCCCAACTCGTCTACTCTGGAAACACCATATATTTT. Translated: CASSSQLVYSGNTIYF.

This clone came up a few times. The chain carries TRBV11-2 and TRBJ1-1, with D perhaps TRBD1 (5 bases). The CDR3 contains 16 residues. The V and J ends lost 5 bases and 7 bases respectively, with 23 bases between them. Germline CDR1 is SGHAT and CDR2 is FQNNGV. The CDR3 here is CASSLRGQNAIDEAFF. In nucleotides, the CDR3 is TGTGCCAGCAGCCTAAGGGGCCAGAATGCAATAGATGAAGCTTTCTTT.

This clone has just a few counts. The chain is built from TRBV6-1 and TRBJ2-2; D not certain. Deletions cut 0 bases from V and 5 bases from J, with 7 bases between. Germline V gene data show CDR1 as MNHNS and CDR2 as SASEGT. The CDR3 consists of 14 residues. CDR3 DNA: TGTGCCAGCAGTGAAGCGGCGGAAACCGGGGAGCTGTTTTTT. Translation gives CASSEAAETGELFF.

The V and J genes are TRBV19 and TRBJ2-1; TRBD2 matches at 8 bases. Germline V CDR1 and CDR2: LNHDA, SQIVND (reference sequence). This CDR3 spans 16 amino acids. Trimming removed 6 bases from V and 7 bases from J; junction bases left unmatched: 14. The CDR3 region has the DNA TGTGCCAGTAGCACGCCAGCGGGAGCGCGCGGAAATGAGCAGTTCTTC. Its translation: CASSTPAGARGNEQFF.

The CDR3 sequence: CASSSPGTQGETQYF. The DNA for the CDR3 is TGTGCCAGCAGTTCCCCCGGGACACAGGGCGAGACCCAGTACTTC. The V and J genes are TRBV27 and TRBJ2-5; D might be TRBD1 (6 bases). Germline V gene sequence: CDR1 MNHEY, CDR2 SMNVEV (reference sequence). This CDR3 contains 15 residues. Trimming removed 4 bases at V and 5 bases at J, with 17 bases between.

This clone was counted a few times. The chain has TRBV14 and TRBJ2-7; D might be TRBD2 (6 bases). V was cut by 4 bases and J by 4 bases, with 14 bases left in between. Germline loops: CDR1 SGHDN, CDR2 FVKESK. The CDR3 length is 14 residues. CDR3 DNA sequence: TGTGCCAGCAGCCTGCGGGGTGTCGGGTACGAGCAGTACTTC. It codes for CASSLRGVGYEQYF.